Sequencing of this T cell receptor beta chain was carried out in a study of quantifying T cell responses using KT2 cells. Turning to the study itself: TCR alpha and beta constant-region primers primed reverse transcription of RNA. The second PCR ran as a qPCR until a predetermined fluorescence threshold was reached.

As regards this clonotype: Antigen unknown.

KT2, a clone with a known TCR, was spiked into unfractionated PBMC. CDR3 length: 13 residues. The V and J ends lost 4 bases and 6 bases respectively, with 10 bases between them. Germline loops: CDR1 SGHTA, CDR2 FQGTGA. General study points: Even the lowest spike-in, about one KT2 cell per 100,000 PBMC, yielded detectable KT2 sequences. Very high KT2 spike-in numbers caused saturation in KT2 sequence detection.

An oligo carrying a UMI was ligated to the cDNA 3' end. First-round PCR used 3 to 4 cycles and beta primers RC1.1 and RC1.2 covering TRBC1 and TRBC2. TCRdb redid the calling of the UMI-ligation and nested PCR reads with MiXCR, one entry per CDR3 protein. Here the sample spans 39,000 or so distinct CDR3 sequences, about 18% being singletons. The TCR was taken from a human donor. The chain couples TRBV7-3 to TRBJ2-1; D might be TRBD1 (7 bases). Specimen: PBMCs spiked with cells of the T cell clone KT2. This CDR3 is CASSWGDSNEQFF. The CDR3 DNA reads TGTGCCAGCAGCTGGGGGGACAGCAATGAGCAGTTCTTC.